This TCR beta chain was obtained from a study of shared clonotypes between healthy human individuals. This clone was seen just once. V was pared by 4 bases and J by 2 bases, with 10 bases between. Germline V lookup: CDR1 SGHDT, CDR2 YYEEEE. The CDR3 is made up of 13 amino acids. Method: immunoSEQ multiplex PCR; TCRdb's copy keeps in-frame clones and lacks some. The table has under 2,000,000 clones, 85% to 95% seen once; the top ten hold around 1.2%. CD45RO-negative cells were positively selected for CCR7, leaving out terminally differentiated effector memory CD45RA+ cells. The donors, healthy adults who were HIV-negative, had experienced no recent acute infections or vaccinations.

The V call is TRBV5-6, the J call TRBJ2-7; D may correspond to TRBD1 or TRBD2 (5 bases each). Source material: naive CD8+ T cells sorted from blood. The origin of this receptor is a man aged 18 to 29 in good health. In DNA, the CDR3 is TGTGCCAGCAGCCGGGACGGACCCTACGAGCAGTACTTC. It translates to CASSRDGPYEQYF.